The next 25 T cell receptor beta chains were all read from a single sample in a study of breast tumors, draining lymph nodes, adjacent tissues. Samples came from axillary lymph nodes draining the breast cancer. TCRdb re-derived calls from the multiplex PCR reads in MiXCR, one entry per CDR3 protein. The sample shows 270,000 or so distinct CDR3 sequences, 30% to 35% of them seen only once. Source material: axillary lymph node tissue. The receptor source for this set is a female donor with breast cancer. Some clones in this sample may be carry-over from other donors' samples.

The chain couples TRBV6-4 to TRBJ1-1, with unresolved D. CDR3 length equals 13 residues. Germline loops: CDR1 MRHNA, CDR2 SNTAGT. The V end was cut by 2 bases, the J end by 7 bases, with 11 bases between. Here the CDR3 reads CASSDGPRSEAFF. The CDR3 DNA reads TGTGCCAGCAGTGACGGCCCCAGGAGTGAAGCTTTCTTT.

There are many counts of this clonotype. The chain is built from TRBV20-1 and TRBJ2-5; TRBD2 matches at 8 bases. V gave up 3 bases and J gave up 3 bases; unmatched junction bases: 0. Germline CDR1 is DFQATT and CDR2 is SNEGSKA (reference sequence). The CDR3 is made up of 12 amino acids. The CDR3 is CSARTSEETQYF. CDR3 nucleotide sequence: TGCAGTGCTAGGACTAGCGAAGAGACCCAGTACTTC.

This clonotype was found many times. The CDR3 protein is CASSVEAGGTDTQYF. DNA of the CDR3: TGTGCCAGCAGCGTAGAGGCAGGGGGCACAGATACGCAGTATTTT. The chain carries TRBV9 and TRBJ2-3, with D perhaps TRBD1 (6 bases). V shed 0 bases and J shed 1 base, with 9 bases lying between them. The CDR3 is made up of 15 amino acids. Germline CDR1 and CDR2: SGDLS and YYNGEE.

This clonotype was seen more than once but under ten times. A junction boundary mismatches the germline segment, possibly from a read error. The rearrangement joins TRBV6-6 to TRBJ2-6; the D is unclear. Germline CDR1 and CDR2: MNHNY and SVGAGI (reference sequence). The CDR3 is 13 residues long. The CDR3 bases are TGTGTCAGCAGTATCTCTGGGGCCAACGTCCTGACTTTC. It translates to CVSSISGANVLTF.

This clonotype was observed many times. The chain employs TRBV11-2 and TRBJ2-1; possibly TRBD2 for D (6 bases). Germline V CDR1 and CDR2: SGHAT, FQNNGV. This CDR3 has 15 residues. The V end was cut by 5 bases, the J end by 0 bases, with 11 bases between. The CDR3 DNA is TGTGCCAGCAGCCCAGCGGGCAGCTCCTACAATGAGCAGTTCTTC. Protein product: CASSPAGSSYNEQFF.

The sample holds many counts of this clonotype. This chain uses TRBV13 with TRBJ2-2; D unclear. The CDR3 length is 14 residues. Germline V gene lookup returns CDR1 PRHDT and CDR2 FYEKMQ (reference sequence). V gave up 0 bases and J gave up 5 bases, with 7 bases separating them. CDR3 DNA: TGTGCCAGCAGCTTAGGCCCGGTTACCGGGGAGCTGTTTTTT. Translation: CASSLGPVTGELFF.

There are many counts of this clonotype. The rearrangement joins TRBV5-8 to TRBJ1-3; 9 nucleotides match TRBD1. The junction had 8 bases not matched to a gene; V was cut back by 4 bases and J by 0 bases. The CDR3 covers 17 residues. The V gene's germline CDR1 is SGHTS and CDR2 YDEGEE. The CDR3 nucleotides read TGTGCCAGCAGCCCACGGACAGGGGCCGTCTCTGGAAACACCATATATTTT. This encodes CASSPRTGAVSGNTIYF.

This clonotype was detected ten times or more. The CDR3 loop reads CASTIRAGITYEQYF. For the CDR3, the DNA is TGTGCCAGCACCATCCGAGCGGGAATTACCTACGAGCAGTACTTC. The rearrangement uses TRBV12-3 or TRBV12-4 and TRBJ2-7; TRBD2 matches 7 bases. This CDR3 is 15 amino acids long. V was pared by 7 bases and J by 2 bases, with 11 bases of the junction left unmatched.

The chain recombines TRBV6-5 with TRBJ2-2, with 9 bases that match TRBD1. V trimming: 5 bases; J trimming: 12 bases; junction bases outside the gene matches: 7. Per germline, CDR1 MNHEY and CDR2 SVGAGI. The CDR3 length is 13 residues. DNA for the CDR3: TGTGCCAGCAGTCACGACAGGGGGAGGAAGCTGTTTTTT. This encodes CASSHDRGRKLFF.

This clonotype was seen many times. CDR3 bases: TGTGCCAGTAGTATGGACAGGGCCTATGGCTACACCTTC. Its protein is CASSMDRAYGYTF. The V call is TRBV19, the J call TRBJ1-2; 8 bases fit TRBD1. Trimming removed 3 bases from V and 4 bases from J; junction bases left unmatched: 1. The CDR3 spans 13 residues. In germline, CDR1 is LNHDA, CDR2 SQIVND (reference sequence).

This clonotype was picked up many times. The chain joins TRBV13 to TRBJ1-2, with no clear D. V lost 1 base, J lost 1 base, and 10 bases lay in between. CDR1 PRHDT and CDR2 FYEKMQ come from the germline V gene (reference sequence). This CDR3 is built from 15 residues. CDR3 DNA: TGTGCCAGCAGCTTAGAAGGGTCGAGTAACTATGGCTACACCTTC. This gives the protein CASSLEGSSNYGYTF.

As concerns this clonotype: A clone one base away is much larger, so this may be a read error. V is TRBV5-6 and J is TRBJ2-5; 7 positions match TRBD1. Germline V gives CDR1 SGHDT, CDR2 YYEEEE. This CDR3 spans 14 amino acids. The DNA of the CDR3 is TGTGCCAGCAGCCGCGACAGGGTCCAAGAGGCCCAGTACTTC. It specifies CASSRDRVQEAQYF.

The genes are TRBV7-9 and TRBJ1-1; D not certain. The germline gives CDR1 SEHNR, CDR2 FQNEAQ (reference sequence). Trimming removed 4 bases at V and 11 bases at J, with 11 bases between. CDR3 length: 11 amino acids. CDR3 DNA: TGTGCCAGCAGCTCCGTGGGAAGGGCTTTCTTT. Protein: CASSSVGRAFF.

This clonotype was seen at least ten times. V usage is TRBV6-5 and J usage is TRBJ2-3; 8 bases agree with TRBD2. Looked up from germline, CDR1 is MNHEY and CDR2 is SVGAGI. The J segment lost 4 bases and the V segment lost 7 bases, leaving 4 bases of the junction unmatched. The CDR3 contains 13 residues. In nucleotides, the CDR3 is TGTGCCAGCACCCCGCGGGGGGCAGATACGCAGTATTTT. It yields the protein CASTPRGADTQYF.

In this sample, this clonotype turned up many times. This chain connects TRBV15 to TRBJ1-5; no firm D call. Germline V gene lookup returns CDR1 LNHNV and CDR2 YYDKDF (reference sequence). The CDR3 is 14 amino acids. Trimming removed 5 bases at V and 3 bases at J, with 11 bases between. CDR3 amino acids: CATSPLGINQPQHF. The CDR3 coding sequence is TGTGCCACCAGCCCCTTAGGCATCAATCAGCCCCAGCATTTT.

The chain combines TRBV12-3 or TRBV12-4 with TRBJ2-2, with D possibly TRBD2 on 5 matching bases. V gave up 4 bases and J gave up 7 bases, with 7 bases separating them. There are 12 residues in the CDR3. CDR3 in amino acids: CASSWENGELFF. The CDR3 DNA sequence: TGTGCCAGCAGTTGGGAGAACGGGGAGCTGTTTTTT.

This clonotype has at least ten counts. The rearrangement joins TRBV6-5 to TRBJ2-3, with 8 nucleotides matching TRBD1. CDR3 size: 16 residues. V was clipped by 7 bases and J by 5 bases; unmatched bases: 14. CDR1 is MNHEY and CDR2 is SVGAGI in the germline V gene. DNA of the CDR3: TGTGCCAGCACCACACAGGGGGAGATTTCAAAAGATACGCAGTATTTT. Translation: CASTTQGEISKDTQYF.

The V and J genes are TRBV16 and TRBJ1-1; D is undetermined. The CDR3 length is 15 residues. Looked up from germline, CDR1 is KGHSY and CDR2 is FQNENV. The germline V and J ends were trimmed by 3 bases and 0 bases, with 11 bases remaining between them. The CDR3 DNA reads as TGTGCCAGCAGCCAGCGTAGTTTAGTGAACACTGAAGCTTTCTTT. It specifies CASSQRSLVNTEAFF.

J is TRBJ2-1 and V is TRBV6-4; 8 bases line up with TRBD2. There are 16 residues in the CDR3. CDR1 and CDR2 (germline): MRHNA, SNTAGT. V shed 5 bases, J shed 9 bases, and the junction held 15 bases outside the gene matches. The CDR3 nucleotides are TGTGCCAGCAGTAACCTCCTCGGGGCGGGAGGTCTTGAGCAGTTCTTC. Translating it yields CASSNLLGAGGLEQFF.

Notes on this clonotype: This may arise from a read error, as a much more abundant clone is one base away. V and J are TRBV5-4 and TRBJ2-2; 7 bases match TRBD2. The CDR3 extends over 14 amino acids. CDR1 SGHNT and CDR2 YYREEE come from the germline V gene (reference sequence). V gave up 4 bases and J gave up 7 bases; unmatched junction bases: 7. The CDR3 loop is CASSHTGRDGELFF. CDR3 DNA sequence: TGTGCCAGCAGCCATACTGGGAGGGACGGGGAGCTGTTTTTT.

CDR3 protein: CATSGFRSSGANVLTF. The CDR3 nucleotides are TGTGCCACGAGCGGTTTCCGGTCCTCTGGGGCCAACGTCCTGACTTTC. This chain connects TRBV27 to TRBJ2-6; possible D gene TRBD2, 5 bases. CDR1 is MNHEY and CDR2 is SMNVEV in the germline V gene (reference sequence). This CDR3 region has 16 residues. V shed 10 bases and J shed 0 bases, with 16 bases lying between them.

The table lists this clonotype with a few counts. At one boundary the junction diverges from the germline segment, which might be a read error. CDR3 sequence (DNA): TGTGCCAACTCACCGGACAGCAATCAGCCCCAGCATTTT. This codes for CANSPDSNQPQHF. The chain employs TRBV18 and TRBJ1-5; D remains ambiguous. Germline V gene lookup returns CDR1 KGHSH and CDR2 LQKENI. The CDR3 covers 13 residues.

In its sample, this clonotype was seen a few times. This chain uses TRBV6-5 with TRBJ2-7; 9 nucleotides align to TRBD2. J was trimmed by 2 bases and V by 4 bases; bases with no gene match: 6. The length of the CDR3 is 15 residues. The germline V gene encodes CDR1 MNHEY and CDR2 SVGAGI. The CDR3 loop is CASSLTSGPPYEQYF. The DNA for the CDR3 is TGTGCCAGCAGTTTAACTAGCGGGCCTCCCTACGAGCAGTACTTC.

This clonotype has a count of ten or more. The V and J genes are TRBV29-1 and TRBJ2-5, with D unclear. CDR1 is SQVTM and CDR2 is ANQGSEA in the germline V gene. The CDR3 is made up of 10 amino acids. V was cut by 4 bases and J by 5 bases, with 5 bases left in between. Here the CDR3 DNA reads TGCAGCGTTGGTGAGGAGACCCAGTACTTC. Protein: CSVGEETQYF.

Many counts were recorded for this clonotype. The junction differs from germline at one of its ends, possibly a read error. The chain links TRBV7-2 to TRBJ2-3, with D uncertain. This CDR3 has 15 amino acids. From germline, CDR1 is SGHTA and CDR2 FQGNSA. CDR3 DNA sequence: TGTGCCAGCACCTTAGGTCCCTCTATGGCAGATACGCAGTATTTT. It is translated as CASTLGPSMADTQYF. The full variable domain, its missing parts supplied by reference TRBV7-2 and TRBJ2-3, is GAGVSQSPSNKVTEKGKDVELRCDPISGHTALYWYRQSLGQGLEFLIYFQGNSAPDKSGLPSDRFSAERTGGSVSTLTIQRTQQEDSAVYLCASTLGPSMADTQYFGPGTRLTVL.